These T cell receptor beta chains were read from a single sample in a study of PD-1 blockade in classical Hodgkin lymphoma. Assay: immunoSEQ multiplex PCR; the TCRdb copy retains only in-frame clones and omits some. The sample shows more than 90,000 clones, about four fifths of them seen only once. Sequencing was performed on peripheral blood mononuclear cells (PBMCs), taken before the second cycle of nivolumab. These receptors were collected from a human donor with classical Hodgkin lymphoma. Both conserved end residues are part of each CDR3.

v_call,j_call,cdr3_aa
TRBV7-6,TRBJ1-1,CASSPTGTGNTEAFF
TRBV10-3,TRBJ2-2,CAISEVAGAGELFF
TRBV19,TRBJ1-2,CASSFGGKDYGYTF
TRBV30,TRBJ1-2,CAWRPGQFAGYTF
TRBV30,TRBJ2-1,CAWRRTGVDEQFF
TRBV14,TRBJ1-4,CASSQDVTRGLNEKLFF
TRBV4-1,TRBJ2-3,CASSQEGGTTDTQYF
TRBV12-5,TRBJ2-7,CASGATADSYEQYF
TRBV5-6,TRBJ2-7,CASSPLGEGSSYEQYF
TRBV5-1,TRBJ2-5,CASRSQGARETQYF